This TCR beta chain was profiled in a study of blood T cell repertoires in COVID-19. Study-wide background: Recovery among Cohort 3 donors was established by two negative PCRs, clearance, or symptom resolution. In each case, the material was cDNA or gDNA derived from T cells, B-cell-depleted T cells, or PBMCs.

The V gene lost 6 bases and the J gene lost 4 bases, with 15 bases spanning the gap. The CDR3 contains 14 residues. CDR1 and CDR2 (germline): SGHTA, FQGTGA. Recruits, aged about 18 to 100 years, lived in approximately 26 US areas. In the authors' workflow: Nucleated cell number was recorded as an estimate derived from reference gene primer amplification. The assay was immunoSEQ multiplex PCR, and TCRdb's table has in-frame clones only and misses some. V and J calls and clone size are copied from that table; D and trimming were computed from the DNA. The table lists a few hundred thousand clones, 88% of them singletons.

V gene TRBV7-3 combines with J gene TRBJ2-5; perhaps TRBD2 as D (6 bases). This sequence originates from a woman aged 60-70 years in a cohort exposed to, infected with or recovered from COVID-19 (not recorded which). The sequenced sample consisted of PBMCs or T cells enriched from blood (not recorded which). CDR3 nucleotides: TGTGCCAGCAGAGAGGGGAGGCCACTAGAGACCCAGTACTTC. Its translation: CASREGRPLETQYF.